Shown below are 11 T cell receptor beta chains from a single sample sequenced in a study of response to subunit inactivated influenza vaccine. One entry per CDR3 protein, called by TCRdb with MiXCR from the RT-PCR reads. The data contain 650,000 to 800,000 distinct CDR3 sequences, roughly 20% of them singletons. The starting material was PBMCs from blood, obtained 4 to 6 days after vaccination. The receptors derive from a man aged 45 to 65 who received an inactivated influenza vaccine.

The chain has TRBV29-1 and TRBJ2-3; no clear D. Trimming cost V 7 bases and J 1 base, with 18 bases left between them. Germline lookup yields CDR1 SQVTM and CDR2 ANQGSEA. The length of the CDR3 is 15 residues. Here the CDR3 DNA reads TGCAGCGCTCGTGGCGGCAGGCGTGGCACAGATACGCAGTATTTT. Protein: CSARGGRRGTDTQYF.

This clonotype was found a few times. The CDR3 region is CASSELYNTGELFF. CDR3 nucleotides: TGTGCCAGCAGTGAATTGTACAACACCGGGGAGCTGTTTTTT. The rearrangement joins TRBV25-1 to TRBJ2-2; no clear D. Trimming shortened V by 1 base and J by 2 bases, and 5 bases separated the two germline ends. The germline V gene encodes CDR1 MGHDK and CDR2 SYGVNS. CDR3 length equals 14 residues.

As for this clonotype: Sequence at one end of the junction differs from germline and may be a read error. The gene calls are TRBV4-3 and TRBJ1-2; D gene uncertain. Germline CDR1 reads LGHNA; CDR2 reads YSLEER. The CDR3 runs to 15 residues. The CDR3 nucleotides read TGCGCCAGCAACCAAGCCCAGTGGGCTAAAGATGGCTACACCTTC. As protein: CASNQAQWAKDGYTF.

This clonotype was seen a handful of times. The chain couples TRBV7-2 to TRBJ2-1, with D hard to call. Trimming shortened V by 1 base and J by 5 bases, and 12 bases separated the two germline ends. CDR1 and CDR2 (germline): SGHTA, FQGNSA. The CDR3 runs to 15 residues. The CDR3 protein is CASSLVRIINNEQFF. The CDR3 DNA reads as TGTGCCAGCAGCTTAGTGAGGATTATAAACAATGAGCAGTTCTTC.

Concerning this clonotype itself: A much larger clone is a single base away; this may be a read error. The chain joins TRBV12-3 or TRBV12-4 to TRBJ2-7; no reliable D call. V lost 6 bases to trimming and J lost 4 bases, with 13 bases between them. CDR3 length: 13 residues. CDR3 sequence reads: CASSPCGVYEQYF. Here the CDR3 DNA reads TGTGCCAGCAGCCCATGTGGGGTTTACGAGCAGTACTTC.

The chain links TRBV6-2 or TRBV6-3 to TRBJ2-7; a weak D match, TRBD2 (6 bases). The germline V gene encodes CDR1 MNHEY and CDR2 SVGEGT. This CDR3 has 12 residues. Trimming took off 6 bases at V and 6 bases at J, with 12 bases between the two ends. DNA of the CDR3: TGTGCCAGCAGGCAAGCGGGTTCCGAGCAGTACTTC. Its translation: CASRQAGSEQYF.

In its sample, this clonotype was seen a few times. This chain joins TRBV4-3 and TRBJ2-1; 7 bases line up with TRBD2. The CDR3 totals 16 residues. In germline, CDR1 is LGHNA, CDR2 YSLEER. The V gene end was trimmed by 0 bases and the J gene end by 4 bases; junction bases not matched to a gene: 6. CDR3 sequence: CASSQERTRGYNEQFF. CDR3 DNA sequence: TGCGCCAGCAGCCAAGAGCGGACTAGAGGGTACAATGAGCAGTTCTTC.

V and J are TRBV5-1 and TRBJ2-7, with 10 bases aligning to TRBD1. Trimming took 4 bases from V and 3 from J; bases not matched to a gene: 4. Germline-derived CDR1 and CDR2 are SGHRS and YFSETQ. The CDR3 is 14 amino acids. CDR3 sequence reads: CASSPDRGVYEQYF. CDR3 coding DNA: TGCGCCAGCAGCCCGGACAGGGGGGTCTACGAGCAGTACTTC.

The CDR3 DNA follows: TGTGCCAGCAGCCCTGACAGAGCAACTAATGAAAAACTGTTTTTT. This translates into CASSPDRATNEKLFF. The V and J genes are TRBV12-3 or TRBV12-4 and TRBJ1-4; a possible D gene is TRBD1 (5 bases). The CDR3 is 15 amino acids. The ends were cut back, 6 bases at V and 0 bases at J, with 11 bases in the middle.

The chain combines TRBV12-3 or TRBV12-4 with TRBJ2-7, with 12 bases that match TRBD1. The V and J ends lost 4 bases and 3 bases, in that order; junction bases with no gene match: 4. The length of the CDR3 is 15 residues. CDR3 residues: CASSSRDRGRYEQYF. CDR3 bases: TGTGCCAGCAGTTCCCGGGACAGGGGGCGCTACGAGCAGTACTTC.

The genes are TRBV11-1 and TRBJ2-7; D is possibly TRBD1 or TRBD2 (5 bases each). V was clipped by 5 bases and J by 5 bases, with 19 bases between them. The CDR3 loop spans 15 amino acids. Per germline, CDR1 SGHAT and CDR2 FQDESV (reference sequence). CDR3 protein: CASSGTEGATNEQYF. The CDR3 DNA reads as TGTGCCAGCAGCGGGACCGAGGGCGCAACCAACGAGCAGTACTTC. Full variable domain (missing parts from reference TRBV11-1 and TRBJ2-7): EAEVAQSPRYKITEKSQAVAFWCDPISGHATLYWYRQILGQGPELLVQFQDESVVDDSQLPKDRFSAERLKGVDSTLKIQPAELGDSAMYLCASSGTEGATNEQYFGPGTRLTVT.